The rows below give T cell receptor beta chains drawn from one sample of a study of blood T cell repertoires in COVID-19. The repertoire was sequenced with immunoSEQ multiplex PCR; TCRdb's copy has only in-frame clones and lacks some. Seen here are some 95,000 clones, 86% observed once, and the top ten hold about 1.2%. The material sequenced was peripheral blood. These receptors were taken from an older man with active or convalescent COVID-19. The CDR3 runs from the conserved cysteine through the conserved F or W. A D gene is named only where the DNA matches it firmly. A row's size may be missing; if present it is once, few, many or a size class.

V gene,D gene,J gene,clone size,CDR3 protein,CDR3 DNA
TRBV4-1,TRBD1,TRBJ1-2,.,CASSQVDRVYGYTF,TGCGCCAGCAGCCAAGTAGACAGGGTCTATGGCTACACCTTC
TRBV3-1/TRBV3-2,.,TRBJ1-5,.,CASSQSGNQPQHF,TGTGCCAGCAGCCAATCGGGCAATCAGCCCCAGCATTTT
TRBV27,TRBD1,TRBJ2-2,.,CASSPSTGGDDTGELFF,TGTGCCAGCAGTCCGTCGACAGGGGGCGATGACACCGGGGAGCTGTTTTTT
TRBV11-2,.,TRBJ2-3,.,CASSPLGAGADTQYF,TGTGCCAGCAGCCCCCTGGGCGCTGGCGCAGATACGCAGTATTTT
TRBV6-5,.,TRBJ2-7,.,CASIRGQATYEQYF,TGTGCCAGCATCAGAGGGCAGGCCACCTACGAGCAGTACTTC
TRBV30,.,TRBJ2-3,.,CAWSVSGSDTQYF,TGTGCCTGGAGTGTAAGCGGGTCCGATACGCAGTATTTT
TRBV5-3,.,TRBJ1-3,.,CARSLCAERSGNTIYF,TGTGCCAGAAGCTTGTGTGCAGAACGCTCTGGAAACACCATATATTTT
TRBV6-1,.,TRBJ2-7,.,CASSEDRVSYEQYF,TGTGCCAGCAGTGAAGACAGGGTATCCTACGAGCAGTACTTC
TRBV7-3,.,TRBJ2-1,.,CASSLQRGSYNEQFF,TGTGCCAGCAGCTTACAGCGAGGCTCCTACAATGAGCAGTTCTTC
TRBV19,.,TRBJ2-3,.,CASTDPRRVTDTQYF,TGTGCCAGTACCGACCCCAGGCGGGTCACAGATACGCAGTATTTT
TRBV2,.,TRBJ1-2,.,CASSAEEGLVGYTF,TGTGCCAGCAGTGCAGAGGAGGGTTTGGTTGGCTACACCTTC
TRBV7-8,TRBD1,TRBJ1-2,.,CASSPRGDRGNYGYTF,TGTGCCAGCAGCCCGCGGGGGGACAGGGGCAACTATGGCTACACCTTC
TRBV5-1,.,TRBJ1-1,.,CASSSGQLNTEAFF,TGCGCCAGCAGCTCTGGACAGTTGAACACTGAAGCTTTCTTT
TRBV12-2,.,TRBJ2-3,once,CASRRTGEADTQYF,TGTGCAAGTCGCCGGACAGGGGAAGCAGATACGCAGTATTTT
TRBV9,TRBD1,TRBJ1-2,.,CASSVGSLTGGGGYTF,TGTGCCAGCAGCGTAGGATCTCTAACAGGGGGCGGTGGCTACACCTTC
TRBV5-4,TRBD2,TRBJ2-7,.,CASSSTSREGYEQYF,TGTGCCAGCAGCTCCACATCGCGGGAGGGCTACGAGCAGTACTTC
TRBV27,.,TRBJ2-1,.,CASSFDSNNEQFF,TGTGCCAGCAGTTTTGACAGCAACAATGAGCAGTTCTTC
TRBV5-6,TRBD2,TRBJ2-2,.,CASSFGLAGVVGELFF,TGTGCCAGCAGCTTTGGACTAGCGGGAGTCGTCGGGGAGCTGTTTTTT
TRBV19,.,TRBJ1-5,.,CASSSEWTGPQHF,TGTGCCAGTAGTTCCGAATGGACTGGGCCCCAGCATTTT
TRBV12-3/TRBV12-4,.,TRBJ1-5,few,CASSLGGKQPQHF,TGTGCCAGCAGTTTGGGGGGTAAGCAGCCCCAGCATTTT
TRBV6-2/TRBV6-3,TRBD2,TRBJ2-1,.,CASSYVSGRVGSEQFF,TGTGCCAGCAGTTACGTTAGCGGGAGGGTAGGGAGTGAGCAGTTCTTC
TRBV9,.,TRBJ2-1,few,CASTSTGTVYNEQFF,TGTGCCAGCACCAGTACCGGGACTGTCTACAATGAGCAGTTCTTC
TRBV5-6,.,TRBJ2-5,.,CASSRGSGQETQYF,TGTGCCAGCAGCAGGGGGTCCGGGCAAGAGACCCAGTACTTC
TRBV7-9,.,TRBJ1-1,once,CASSLLGMNTEAFF,TGTGCCAGCAGCTTACTCGGGATGAACACTGAAGCTTTCTTT
TRBV28,.,TRBJ2-1,.,CASRTSVTGTRDEQFF,TGTGCCAGCAGGACCTCCGTGACAGGGACTCGAGATGAGCAGTTCTTC
TRBV2,.,TRBJ2-6,.,CASSDRDSGANVLTF,TGTGCCAGCAGTGATCGCGACTCTGGGGCCAACGTCCTGACTTTC
TRBV27,.,TRBJ1-5,.,CASSLSRGEGVQPQHF,TGTGCCAGCAGTTTATCGCGAGGTGAGGGAGTTCAGCCCCAGCATTTT
TRBV3-1/TRBV3-2,.,TRBJ2-1,.,CASSQVSGERFF,TGTGCCAGCAGCCAAGTCTCGGGGGAACGGTTCTTC